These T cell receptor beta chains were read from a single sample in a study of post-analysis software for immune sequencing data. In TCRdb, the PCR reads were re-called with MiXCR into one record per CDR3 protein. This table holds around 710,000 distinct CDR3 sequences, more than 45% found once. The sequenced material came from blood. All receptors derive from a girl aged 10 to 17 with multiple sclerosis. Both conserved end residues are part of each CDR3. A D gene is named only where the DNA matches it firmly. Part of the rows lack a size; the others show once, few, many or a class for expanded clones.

CDR3aa: CSARDYRERFQETQYF; CDR3nt: TGCAGTGCTAGAGATTACAGGGAGAGATTCCAAGAGACCCAGTACTTC; j_gene: TRBJ2-5; v_gene: TRBV20-1; d_gene: -; abundance: few
CDR3aa: CSAPSGGSSYNEQFF; CDR3nt: TGCAGTGCCCCTAGCGGGGGGAGCTCCTACAATGAGCAGTTCTTC; j_gene: TRBJ2-1; v_gene: TRBV20-1; d_gene: TRBD2; abundance: few
CDR3aa: CASSQDVGQQFF; CDR3nt: TGTGCCAGCAGCCAAGATGTGGGGCAACAGTTCTTC; j_gene: TRBJ2-1; v_gene: TRBV3-1; d_gene: -; abundance: few
CDR3aa: CASSSRQGDPSYEQYF; CDR3nt: TGTGCCAGCAGCTCCCGACAGGGGGACCCCTCCTACGAGCAGTACTTC; j_gene: TRBJ2-7; v_gene: TRBV13; d_gene: TRBD1; abundance: -
CDR3aa: CSAVNSRTDTQYF; CDR3nt: TGCAGTGCAGTAAACTCGCGCACAGATACGCAGTATTTT; j_gene: TRBJ2-3; v_gene: TRBV20-1; d_gene: -; abundance: -
CDR3aa: CSVQLTGKETQYF; CDR3nt: TGCAGCGTGCAACTGACAGGGAAAGAGACCCAGTACTTC; j_gene: TRBJ2-5; v_gene: TRBV29-1; d_gene: TRBD1; abundance: -
CDR3aa: CASSQDGTPRRSYTF; CDR3nt: TGCGCCAGCAGCCAAGATGGGACGCCAAGGAGGAGCTACACCTTC; j_gene: TRBJ1-2; v_gene: TRBV4-1; d_gene: -; abundance: -
CDR3aa: CASSYTQQTQYF; CDR3nt: TGTGCCAGCAGTTACACACAGCAGACCCAGTACTTC; j_gene: TRBJ2-5; v_gene: TRBV6-6; d_gene: -; abundance: many
CDR3aa: CASSYGQTNTEAFF; CDR3nt: TGTGCCAGCAGTTACGGACAGACGAACACTGAAGCTTTCTTT; j_gene: TRBJ1-1; v_gene: TRBV6-5; d_gene: -; abundance: -
CDR3aa: CASSSDTKADRVRNSPLHF; CDR3nt: TGTGCCAGCAGTTCAGATACCAAAGCGGACAGGGTCCGTAATTCACCCCTCCACTTT; j_gene: TRBJ1-6; v_gene: TRBV27; d_gene: TRBD1; abundance: -
CDR3aa: CASSLTGRPGGGTYNEQFF; CDR3nt: TGTGCCAGCAGCTTAACGGGTCGCCCGGGAGGTGGGACGTACAATGAGCAGTTCTTC; j_gene: TRBJ2-1; v_gene: TRBV7-3; d_gene: TRBD2; abundance: -
CDR3aa: CASSSDLSFYGYTF; CDR3nt: TGTGCCAGCAGCTCCGACCTGAGCTTCTATGGCTACACCTTC; j_gene: TRBJ1-2; v_gene: TRBV9; d_gene: -; abundance: -
CDR3aa: CASSSGTARDIQYF; CDR3nt: TGTGCCAGCAGTTCCGGGACGGCGAGGGACATTCAGTACTTC; j_gene: TRBJ2-4; v_gene: TRBV12-3/TRBV12-4; d_gene: -; abundance: -
CDR3aa: CATSRDGQGETEAFF; CDR3nt: TGTGCCACCAGCAGAGATGGCCAGGGCGAGACTGAAGCTTTCTTT; j_gene: TRBJ1-1; v_gene: TRBV15; d_gene: -; abundance: -
CDR3aa: CASSLGFTAGFNYGYTF; CDR3nt: TGTGCCAGCAGCTTAGGATTCACGGCGGGCTTTAACTATGGCTACACCTTC; j_gene: TRBJ1-2; v_gene: TRBV11-2; d_gene: -; abundance: -
CDR3aa: CASSSPPGTQRSYNEQYF; CDR3nt: TGTGCCAGCAGCTCCCCACCCGGGACCCAAAGGTCCTACAATGAGCAGTACTTC; j_gene: TRBJ2-7; v_gene: TRBV7-9; d_gene: -; abundance: few
CDR3aa: CSAIGLAGGPSSYEQYF; CDR3nt: TGCAGTGCTATTGGCCTAGCGGGAGGCCCGAGCTCCTACGAGCAGTACTTC; j_gene: TRBJ2-7; v_gene: TRBV20-1; d_gene: TRBD2; abundance: once
CDR3aa: CASRTSGEETQYF; CDR3nt: TGTGCCAGTAGAACCTCAGGGGAAGAGACCCAGTACTTC; j_gene: TRBJ2-5; v_gene: TRBV19; d_gene: -; abundance: few
CDR3aa: CASSYSTSGTDTQYF; CDR3nt: TGTGCCAGCAGTTACTCGACTAGCGGAACAGATACGCAGTATTTT; j_gene: TRBJ2-3; v_gene: TRBV6-5; d_gene: TRBD2; abundance: few
CDR3aa: CASSLLAGGPSDTQYF; CDR3nt: TGTGCCAGCAGCTTGTTAGCGGGAGGGCCCTCGGATACGCAGTATTTT; j_gene: TRBJ2-3; v_gene: TRBV7-2; d_gene: TRBD2; abundance: few
CDR3aa: CASSILAGREKLFF; CDR3nt: TGTGCCAGCAGTATCTTGGCGGGGAGAGAAAAACTGTTTTTT; j_gene: TRBJ1-4; v_gene: TRBV28; d_gene: -; abundance: -
CDR3aa: CASSGGIEQFF; CDR3nt: TGTGCCAGCAGCGGAGGAATTGAGCAGTTCTTC; j_gene: TRBJ2-1; v_gene: TRBV6-1; d_gene: -; abundance: few
CDR3aa: CASSPRPSGGLNEQFF; CDR3nt: TGTGCCAGCAGCCCCAGACCGTCTGGGGGGTTGAATGAGCAGTTCTTC; j_gene: TRBJ2-1; v_gene: TRBV7-3; d_gene: -; abundance: once
CDR3aa: CASSPAGQGSNQPQHF; CDR3nt: TGTGCCAGCAGCCCCGCGGGACAGGGTAGCAATCAGCCCCAGCATTTT; j_gene: TRBJ1-5; v_gene: TRBV27; d_gene: TRBD1; abundance: few
CDR3aa: CASSLVGFNSPLHF; CDR3nt: TGTGCCAGCAGCTTAGTAGGGTTCAATTCACCCCTCCACTTT; j_gene: TRBJ1-6; v_gene: TRBV7-2; d_gene: -; abundance: -
CDR3aa: CASSHIRETGGSNSPLHF; CDR3nt: TGTGCCAGCAGCCACATTAGGGAGACAGGGGGCAGTAATTCACCCCTCCACTTT; j_gene: TRBJ1-6; v_gene: TRBV12-3/TRBV12-4; d_gene: TRBD1; abundance: -
CDR3aa: CASSYSGQASTDTQYF; CDR3nt: TGTGCCAGCAGTTACTCGGGACAGGCCAGCACAGATACGCAGTATTTT; j_gene: TRBJ2-3; v_gene: TRBV6-5; d_gene: TRBD1; abundance: -
CDR3aa: CASSPPTGEGYEQYF; CDR3nt: TGTGCCAGCAGCCCACCGACAGGGGAAGGGTACGAGCAGTACTTC; j_gene: TRBJ2-7; v_gene: TRBV7-9; d_gene: TRBD1; abundance: -
CDR3aa: CASSPGQLTDTQYF; CDR3nt: TGTGCCAGCAGCCCGGGACAGCTGACAGATACGCAGTATTTT; j_gene: TRBJ2-3; v_gene: TRBV7-2; d_gene: TRBD1; abundance: -
CDR3aa: CATRAGGPEDTQYF; CDR3nt: TGTGCCACCAGAGCGGGAGGGCCTGAAGATACGCAGTATTTT; j_gene: TRBJ2-3; v_gene: TRBV24-1; d_gene: TRBD2; abundance: -
CDR3aa: CASSSLITSRENYGYTF; CDR3nt: TGTGCCAGCAGTAGTTTAATTACCAGCAGGGAAAACTATGGCTACACCTTC; j_gene: TRBJ1-2; v_gene: TRBV28; d_gene: -; abundance: -
CDR3aa: CASSLAVNSPRSFYTF; CDR3nt: TGTGCCAGCAGCTTAGCGGTGAACAGTCCCCGGTCATTCTACACCTTC; j_gene: TRBJ1-2; v_gene: TRBV7-9; d_gene: -; abundance: -
CDR3aa: CASSQDKTSGHYNEQFF; CDR3nt: TGCGCCAGCAGCCAAGATAAGACTAGCGGGCACTACAATGAGCAGTTCTTC; j_gene: TRBJ2-1; v_gene: TRBV4-3; d_gene: TRBD2; abundance: few
CDR3aa: CASSQAGAGGNNEQFF; CDR3nt: TGTGCCAGCAGCCAAGCGGGTGCGGGAGGAAACAATGAGCAGTTCTTC; j_gene: TRBJ2-1; v_gene: TRBV4-2; d_gene: TRBD2; abundance: -
CDR3aa: CASNPTGIRLAAPSQYF; CDR3nt: TGTGCCAGCAATCCGACAGGAATACGACTAGCGGCCCCCTCCCAGTACTTC; j_gene: TRBJ2-5; v_gene: TRBV6-4; d_gene: TRBD2; abundance: -
CDR3aa: CASSDGQANTEAFF; CDR3nt: TGTGCCAGCAGCGATGGACAAGCGAACACTGAAGCTTTCTTT; j_gene: TRBJ1-1; v_gene: TRBV7-9; d_gene: -; abundance: -
CDR3aa: CASSPSGSADTQYF; CDR3nt: TGTGCCAGCAGTCCTAGCGGGAGTGCAGATACGCAGTATTTT; j_gene: TRBJ2-3; v_gene: TRBV7-6; d_gene: TRBD2; abundance: few
CDR3aa: CASSQEAFSDEKLFF; CDR3nt: TGTGCCAGCAGCCAAGAGGCGTTCTCCGATGAAAAACTGTTTTTT; j_gene: TRBJ1-4; v_gene: TRBV3-1; d_gene: -; abundance: -
CDR3aa: CASLTGLASDTQYF; CDR3nt: TGTGCCAGCCTGACAGGACTAGCTTCGGATACGCAGTATTTT; j_gene: TRBJ2-3; v_gene: TRBV2; d_gene: TRBD2; abundance: -
CDR3aa: CASSQVLASSYNEQFF; CDR3nt: TGCGCCAGCAGCCAGGTGCTAGCGAGCTCCTACAATGAGCAGTTCTTC; j_gene: TRBJ2-1; v_gene: TRBV4-1; d_gene: -; abundance: -
CDR3aa: CASSLYPPSSGTYEQYF; CDR3nt: TGTGCCAGCAGTTTATATCCCCCGAGTAGCGGGACCTACGAGCAGTACTTC; j_gene: TRBJ2-7; v_gene: TRBV27; d_gene: TRBD2; abundance: -
CDR3aa: CASSPDRGRTGELFF; CDR3nt: TGTGCTAGCAGCCCTGACAGGGGTCGGACCGGGGAGCTGTTTTTT; j_gene: TRBJ2-2; v_gene: TRBV7-7; d_gene: TRBD1; abundance: few
CDR3aa: CASSPTGNGDEQYF; CDR3nt: TGCGCCAGCAGCCCTACAGGGAATGGGGACGAGCAGTACTTC; j_gene: TRBJ2-7; v_gene: TRBV4-3; d_gene: -; abundance: -
CDR3aa: CASSPGLAGGNYQETQYF; CDR3nt: TGTGCCAGCAGCCCGGGACTAGCGGGAGGAAATTACCAAGAGACCCAGTACTTC; j_gene: TRBJ2-5; v_gene: TRBV13; d_gene: TRBD2; abundance: -
CDR3aa: CAGVLAGGPQTGELFF; CDR3nt: TGTGCCGGCGTGTTAGCGGGGGGGCCTCAGACCGGGGAGCTGTTTTTT; j_gene: TRBJ2-2; v_gene: TRBV12-3/TRBV12-4; d_gene: TRBD2; abundance: -
CDR3aa: CASSQTAGQGADTQYF; CDR3nt: TGTGCCAGCAGCCAGACGGCGGGACAGGGGGCTGATACGCAGTATTTT; j_gene: TRBJ2-3; v_gene: TRBV7-2; d_gene: TRBD1; abundance: few
CDR3aa: CSTVGDYREAFF; CDR3nt: TGCAGCACCGTAGGGGACTACAGAGAAGCTTTCTTT; j_gene: TRBJ1-1; v_gene: TRBV29-1; d_gene: -; abundance: few
CDR3aa: CASSLRLPPGDEQFF; CDR3nt: TGTGCCAGCAGTTTACGACTACCCCCTGGTGATGAGCAGTTCTTC; j_gene: TRBJ2-1; v_gene: TRBV12-3/TRBV12-4; d_gene: -; abundance: once
CDR3aa: CASSPESGELFF; CDR3nt: TGTGCCAGCAGCCCCGAGTCCGGGGAGCTGTTTTTT; j_gene: TRBJ2-2; v_gene: TRBV27; d_gene: -; abundance: -
CDR3aa: CASSPPGLAGDSGQETQYF; CDR3nt: TGTGCCAGCAGCCCCCCCGGACTAGCGGGAGATAGTGGGCAAGAGACCCAGTACTTC; j_gene: TRBJ2-5; v_gene: TRBV6-1; d_gene: TRBD2; abundance: few
CDR3aa: CASSSELAGGTSSYNEQFF; CDR3nt: TGCGCCAGCAGCTCTGAACTAGCGGGAGGAACCAGCTCCTACAATGAGCAGTTCTTC; j_gene: TRBJ2-1; v_gene: TRBV5-1; d_gene: TRBD2; abundance: -